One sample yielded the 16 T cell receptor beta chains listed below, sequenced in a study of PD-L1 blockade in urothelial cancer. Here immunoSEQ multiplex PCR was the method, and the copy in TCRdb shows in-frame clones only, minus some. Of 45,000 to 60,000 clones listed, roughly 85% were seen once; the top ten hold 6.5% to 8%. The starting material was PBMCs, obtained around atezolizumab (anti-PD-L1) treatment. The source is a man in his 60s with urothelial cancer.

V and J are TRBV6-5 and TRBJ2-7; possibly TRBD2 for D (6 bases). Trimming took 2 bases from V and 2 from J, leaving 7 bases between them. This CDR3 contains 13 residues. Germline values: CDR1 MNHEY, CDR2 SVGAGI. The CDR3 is CASSYRETYEQYF. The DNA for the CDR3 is TGTGCCAGCAGTTACCGGGAGACCTACGAGCAGTACTTC.

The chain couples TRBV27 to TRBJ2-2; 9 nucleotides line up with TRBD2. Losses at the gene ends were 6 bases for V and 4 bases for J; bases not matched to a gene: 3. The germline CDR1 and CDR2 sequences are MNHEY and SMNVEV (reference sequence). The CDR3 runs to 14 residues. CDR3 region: CASSPGLATGELFF. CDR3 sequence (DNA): TGTGCCAGCAGCCCGGGACTAGCCACCGGGGAGCTGTTTTTT.

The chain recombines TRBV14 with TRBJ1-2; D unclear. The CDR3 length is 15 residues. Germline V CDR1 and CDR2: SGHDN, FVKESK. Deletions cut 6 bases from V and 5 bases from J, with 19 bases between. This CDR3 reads CASRPRPQISYGYTF. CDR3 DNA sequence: TGTGCCAGCAGACCCAGGCCTCAGATTTCGTATGGCTACACCTTC.

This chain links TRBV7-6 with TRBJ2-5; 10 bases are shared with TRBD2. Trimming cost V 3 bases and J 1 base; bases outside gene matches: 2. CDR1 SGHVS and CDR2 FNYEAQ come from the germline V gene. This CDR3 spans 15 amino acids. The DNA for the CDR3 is TGTGCCAGCAGCTTGGCTAGCGGGGGCCAAGAGACCCAGTACTTC. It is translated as CASSLASGGQETQYF.

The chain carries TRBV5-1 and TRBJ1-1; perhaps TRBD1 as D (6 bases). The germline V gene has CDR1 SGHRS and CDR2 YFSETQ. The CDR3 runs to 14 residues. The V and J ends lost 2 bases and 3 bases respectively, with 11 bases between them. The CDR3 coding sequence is TGCGCCAGCAGCTTAGGACAGAAGGACACTGAAGCTTTCTTT. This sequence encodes CASSLGQKDTEAFF.

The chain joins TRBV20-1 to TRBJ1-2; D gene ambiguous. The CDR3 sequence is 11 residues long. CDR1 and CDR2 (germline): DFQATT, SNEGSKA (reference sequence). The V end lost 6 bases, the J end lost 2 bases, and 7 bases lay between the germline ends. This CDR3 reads CSARPNYGYTF. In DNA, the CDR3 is TGCAGTGCGCGGCCCAACTATGGCTACACCTTC.

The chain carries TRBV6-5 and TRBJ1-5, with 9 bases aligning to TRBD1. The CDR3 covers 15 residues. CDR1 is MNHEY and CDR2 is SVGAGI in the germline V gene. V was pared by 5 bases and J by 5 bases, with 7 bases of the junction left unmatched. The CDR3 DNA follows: TGTGCCAGCAGTACCACCTGGACAGGGGATCAGCCCCAGCATTTT. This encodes CASSTTWTGDQPQHF.

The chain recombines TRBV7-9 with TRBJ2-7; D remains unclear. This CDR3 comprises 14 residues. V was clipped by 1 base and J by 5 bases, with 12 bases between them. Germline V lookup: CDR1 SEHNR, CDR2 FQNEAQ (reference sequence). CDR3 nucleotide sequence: TGTGCCAGCAGCTTAGTAGCCCAATTCGACGAGCAGTACTTC. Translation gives CASSLVAQFDEQYF.

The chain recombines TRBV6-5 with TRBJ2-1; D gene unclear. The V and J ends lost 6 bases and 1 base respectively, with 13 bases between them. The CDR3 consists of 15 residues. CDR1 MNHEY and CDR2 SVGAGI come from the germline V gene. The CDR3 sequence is CASRAQTRSYNEQFF. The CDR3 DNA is TGTGCCAGCAGGGCCCAGACCAGGTCCTACAATGAGCAGTTCTTC.

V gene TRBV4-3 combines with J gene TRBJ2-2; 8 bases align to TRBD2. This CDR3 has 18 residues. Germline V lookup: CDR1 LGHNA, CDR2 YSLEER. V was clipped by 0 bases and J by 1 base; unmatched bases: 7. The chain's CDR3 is CASSQDWTGGWNTGELFF. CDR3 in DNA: TGCGCCAGCAGCCAAGATTGGACGGGGGGGTGGAACACCGGGGAGCTGTTTTTT.

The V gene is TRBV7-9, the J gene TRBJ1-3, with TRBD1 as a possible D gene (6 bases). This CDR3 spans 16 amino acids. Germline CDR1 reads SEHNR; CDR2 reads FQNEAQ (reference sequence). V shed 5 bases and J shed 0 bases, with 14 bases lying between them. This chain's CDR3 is CASSPRDTVSGNTIYF. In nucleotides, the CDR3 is TGTGCCAGCAGCCCCAGGGACACCGTCTCTGGAAACACCATATATTTT.

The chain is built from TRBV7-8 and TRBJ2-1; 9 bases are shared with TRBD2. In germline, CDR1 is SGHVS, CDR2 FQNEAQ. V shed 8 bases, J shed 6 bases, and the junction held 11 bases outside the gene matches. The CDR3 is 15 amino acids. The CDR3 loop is CASADRAGGLNEQFF. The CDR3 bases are TGTGCCAGCGCGGATAGGGCGGGGGGGCTCAATGAGCAGTTCTTC.

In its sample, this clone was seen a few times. CDR3 sequence reads: CASSSSGTGNGYTF. CDR3 DNA sequence: TGCGCCAGCAGCTCATCCGGGACAGGGAATGGCTACACCTTC. The chain carries TRBV5-1 and TRBJ1-2, with 9 nucleotides matching TRBD1. Looked up from germline, CDR1 is SGHRS and CDR2 is YFSETQ. Trimming cost V 3 bases and J 6 bases; bases outside gene matches: 6. The CDR3 length is 14 residues.

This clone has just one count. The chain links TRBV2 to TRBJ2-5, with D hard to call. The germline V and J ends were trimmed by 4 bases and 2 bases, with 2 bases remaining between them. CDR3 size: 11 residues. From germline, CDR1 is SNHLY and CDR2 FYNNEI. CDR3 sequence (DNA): TGTGCCAGCAGTGCACAAGAGACCCAGTACTTC. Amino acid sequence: CASSAQETQYF.

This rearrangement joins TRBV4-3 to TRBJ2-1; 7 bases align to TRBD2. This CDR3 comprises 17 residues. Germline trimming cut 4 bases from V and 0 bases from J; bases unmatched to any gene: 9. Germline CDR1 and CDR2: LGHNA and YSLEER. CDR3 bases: TGCGCCAGCAGCCGTCAATCGGGGGACTACTCCTACAATGAGCAGTTCTTC. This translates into CASSRQSGDYSYNEQFF.

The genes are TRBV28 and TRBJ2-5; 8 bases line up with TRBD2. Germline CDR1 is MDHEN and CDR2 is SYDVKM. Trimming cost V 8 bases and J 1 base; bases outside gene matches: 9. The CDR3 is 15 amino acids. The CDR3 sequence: CASDSGGGSQETQYF. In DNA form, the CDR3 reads TGTGCCAGCGATTCAGGCGGGGGGTCCCAAGAGACCCAGTACTTC.